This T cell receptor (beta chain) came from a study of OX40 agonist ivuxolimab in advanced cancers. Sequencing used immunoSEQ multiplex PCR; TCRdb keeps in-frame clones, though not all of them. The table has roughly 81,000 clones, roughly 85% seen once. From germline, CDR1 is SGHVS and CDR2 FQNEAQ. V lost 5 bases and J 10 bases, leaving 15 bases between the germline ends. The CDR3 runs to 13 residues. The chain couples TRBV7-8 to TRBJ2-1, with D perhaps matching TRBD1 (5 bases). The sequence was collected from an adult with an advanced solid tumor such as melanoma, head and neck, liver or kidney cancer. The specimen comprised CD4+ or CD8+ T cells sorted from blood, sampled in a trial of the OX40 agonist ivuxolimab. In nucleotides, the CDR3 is TGTGCCAGCAGCATAGGGGCCCATACCGAGCAGTTCTTC. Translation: CASSIGAHTEQFF.